This T cell receptor beta chain was documented in a study of cytomegalovirus exposure and HLA in healthy donors. This PCR relied on a set of 60 Vbeta primers and 13 Jbeta primers. In the study's own analysis: Approximately 72 million unique TCR beta chains, roughly 11 million of them shared, were counted by a later analysis. Measured with immunoSEQ multiplex PCR; TCRdb has only the in-frame clones, and not every one. V and J calls plus clone size are reproduced from that table; the DNA served to infer D and trimming. The sample consists of about 170,000 clones, around 75% of them appearing once. The source material was PBMCs. This clonotype originated in a male donor in good health and CMV-seronegative.

The CDR3 coding sequence is TGCGCCAGCAGCCAAGATTCGACAGGGTTGCCAAGCTCCTACGAGCAGTACTTC. Translation gives CASSQDSTGLPSSYEQYF. This chain connects TRBV4-1 to TRBJ2-7; TRBD1 aligns across 7 bases. CDR1 MGHRA and CDR2 YSYEKL come from the germline V gene. V lost 0 bases to trimming and J lost 0 bases; unmatched junction nucleotides: 11. The CDR3 spans 18 residues.